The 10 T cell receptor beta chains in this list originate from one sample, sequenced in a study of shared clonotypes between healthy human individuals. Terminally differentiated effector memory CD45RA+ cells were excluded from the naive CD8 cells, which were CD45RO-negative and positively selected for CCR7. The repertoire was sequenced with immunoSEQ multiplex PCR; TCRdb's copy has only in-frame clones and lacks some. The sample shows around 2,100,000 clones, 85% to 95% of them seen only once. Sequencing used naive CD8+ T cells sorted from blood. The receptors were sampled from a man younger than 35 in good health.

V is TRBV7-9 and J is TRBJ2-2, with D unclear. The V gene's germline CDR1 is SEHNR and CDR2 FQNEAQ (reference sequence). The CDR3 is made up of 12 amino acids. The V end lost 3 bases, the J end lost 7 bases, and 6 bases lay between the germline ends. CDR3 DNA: TGTGCCAGCAGCTTGGATGGCGGGGAGCTGTTTTTT. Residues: CASSLDGGELFF.

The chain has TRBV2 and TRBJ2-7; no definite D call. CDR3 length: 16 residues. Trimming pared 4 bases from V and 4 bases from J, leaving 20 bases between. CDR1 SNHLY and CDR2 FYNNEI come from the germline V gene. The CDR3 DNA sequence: TGTGCCAGCAGTGTCTCCCCGGTGCTGGCCGGTTACGAGCAGTACTTC. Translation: CASSVSPVLAGYEQYF.

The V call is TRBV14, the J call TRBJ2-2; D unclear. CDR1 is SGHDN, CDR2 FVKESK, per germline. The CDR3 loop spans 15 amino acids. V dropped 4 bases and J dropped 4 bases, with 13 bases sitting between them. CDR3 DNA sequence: TGTGCCAGCAGCCCCTGGGAAGGTATCACCGGGGAGCTGTTTTTT. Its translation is CASSPWEGITGELFF.

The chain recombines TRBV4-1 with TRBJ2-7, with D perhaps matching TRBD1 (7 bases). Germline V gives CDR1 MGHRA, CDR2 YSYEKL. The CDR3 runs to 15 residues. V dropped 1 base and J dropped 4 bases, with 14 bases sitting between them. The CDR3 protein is CASSQVRGDPYEQYF. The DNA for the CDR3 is TGCGCCAGCAGCCAAGTCAGGGGGGATCCTTACGAGCAGTACTTC.

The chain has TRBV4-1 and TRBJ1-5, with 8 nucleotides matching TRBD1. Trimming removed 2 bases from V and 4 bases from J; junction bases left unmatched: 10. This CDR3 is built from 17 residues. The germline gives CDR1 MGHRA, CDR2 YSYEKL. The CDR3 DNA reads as TGCGCCAGCAGCCAAAAAGGACAGGGTACGCAAAATCAGCCCCAGCATTTT. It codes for CASSQKGQGTQNQPQHF.

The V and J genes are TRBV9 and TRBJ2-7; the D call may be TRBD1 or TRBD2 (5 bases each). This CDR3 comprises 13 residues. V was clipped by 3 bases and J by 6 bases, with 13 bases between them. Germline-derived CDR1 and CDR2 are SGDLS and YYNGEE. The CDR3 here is CASSAGPGREQYF. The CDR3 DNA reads TGTGCCAGCAGCGCGGGGCCAGGGCGCGAGCAGTACTTC.

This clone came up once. This CDR3 reads CASSPGLFYEQYF. The CDR3 nucleotides are TGCGCCAGCAGCCCCGGACTGTTTTACGAGCAGTACTTC. The chain joins TRBV5-1 to TRBJ2-7, with D possibly TRBD2 on 5 matching bases. The germline V and J ends were trimmed by 4 bases and 4 bases, with 12 bases remaining between them. Germline CDR1 reads SGHRS; CDR2 reads YFSETQ. The CDR3 covers 13 residues.

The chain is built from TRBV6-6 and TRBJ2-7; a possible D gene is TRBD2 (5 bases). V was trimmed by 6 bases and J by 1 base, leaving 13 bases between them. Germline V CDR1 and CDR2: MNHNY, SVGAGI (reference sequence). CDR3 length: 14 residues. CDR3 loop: CASSEGGVSYEQYF. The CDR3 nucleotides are TGTGCCAGCAGCGAAGGAGGTGTTTCCTACGAGCAGTACTTC.

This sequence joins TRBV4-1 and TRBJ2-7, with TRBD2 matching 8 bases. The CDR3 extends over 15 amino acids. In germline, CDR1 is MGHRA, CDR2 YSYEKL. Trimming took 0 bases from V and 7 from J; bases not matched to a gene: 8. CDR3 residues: CASSQDPAGVREQYF. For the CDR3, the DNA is TGCGCCAGCAGCCAAGACCCAGCGGGGGTTCGTGAGCAGTACTTC.

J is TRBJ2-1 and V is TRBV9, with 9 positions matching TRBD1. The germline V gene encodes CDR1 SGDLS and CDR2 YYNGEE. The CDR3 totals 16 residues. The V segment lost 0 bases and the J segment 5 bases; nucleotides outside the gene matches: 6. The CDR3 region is CASSVATGQGNNEQFF. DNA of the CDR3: TGTGCCAGCAGCGTAGCTACGGGACAGGGCAACAATGAGCAGTTCTTC.